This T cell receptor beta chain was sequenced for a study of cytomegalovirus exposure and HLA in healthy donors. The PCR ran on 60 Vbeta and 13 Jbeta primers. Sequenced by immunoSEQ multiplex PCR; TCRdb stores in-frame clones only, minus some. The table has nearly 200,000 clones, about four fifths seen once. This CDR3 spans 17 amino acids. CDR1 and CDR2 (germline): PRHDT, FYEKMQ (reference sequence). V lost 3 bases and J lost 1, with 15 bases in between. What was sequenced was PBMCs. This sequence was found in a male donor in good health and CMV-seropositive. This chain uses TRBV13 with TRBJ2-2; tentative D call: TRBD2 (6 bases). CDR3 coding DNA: TGTGCCAGCAGCTTTGGACTAACAAAAGGGAACACCGGGGAGCTGTTTTTT. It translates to CASSFGLTKGNTGELFF.